One sample yielded the 16 T cell receptor beta chains listed below, sequenced in a study of PD-1 blockade in classical Hodgkin lymphoma. Sequencing used immunoSEQ multiplex PCR; TCRdb keeps in-frame clones, though not all of them. The sample lists about 34,000 clones, 80% to 90% occurring once. Time point specified: newly diagnosed, previously untreated cHL patient sample. Magnetic negative selection served to purify CD4+ T cells out of PBMCs that had been thawed. The sequencing sample was made of CD4+ T cells from blood. The receptors derive from a human donor with classical Hodgkin lymphoma.

V gene TRBV4-1 combines with J gene TRBJ2-1, with TRBD2 identical over 11 bases. The V segment lost 2 bases and the J segment 8 bases; nucleotides outside the gene matches: 5. CDR1 MGHRA and CDR2 YSYEKL come from the germline V gene. The CDR3 is made up of 15 amino acids. The CDR3 region is CASSQQLAGAYEQFF. CDR3 bases: TGCGCCAGCAGCCAACAACTAGCGGGAGCTTATGAGCAGTTCTTC.

This chain connects TRBV7-7 to TRBJ1-3; no clear D gene. The CDR3 is 14 residues long. CDR1 and CDR2 from the germline V gene are SSHAT and FNYEAQ (reference sequence). V was pared by 5 bases and J by 0 bases, with 8 bases between. The CDR3 region has the DNA TGTGCCAGCAGCCCCGAGCTCTCTGGAAACACCATATATTTT. Its translation is CASSPELSGNTIYF. Full variable domain (remainder filled in from reference TRBV7-7 and TRBJ1-3): GAGVSQSPRYKVTKRGQDVTLRCDPISSHATLYWYQQALGQGPEFLTYFNYEAQPDKSGLPSDRFSAERPEGSISTLTIQRTEQRDSAMYRCASSPELSGNTIYFGEGSWLTVV.

The CDR3 here is CASSYRMTQGSYEQYF. The DNA of the CDR3 is TGTGCCAGCAGTTACCGGATGACACAGGGGTCCTACGAGCAGTACTTC. This sequence joins TRBV6-5 and TRBJ2-7; 7 bases align to TRBD1. Germline V CDR1 and CDR2: MNHEY, SVGAGI. Unmatched junction bases numbered 8, after V lost 2 bases and J lost 1 base. There are 16 residues in the CDR3.

This chain uses TRBV27 with TRBJ1-1; no firm D call. Trimming removed 5 bases from V and 4 bases from J, with 11 bases in between. This CDR3 has 13 residues. Per germline, CDR1 MNHEY and CDR2 SMNVEV (reference sequence). The CDR3 DNA follows: TGTGCCAGCAGTGCATCCCGGGGCACTGAAGCTTTCTTT. Translation: CASSASRGTEAFF.

For the CDR3, the DNA is TGCGCCAGCAGCTCAGACCCAGGGGGGACGACAGATACGCAGTATTTT. Translation: CASSSDPGGTTDTQYF. This chain uses TRBV5-1 with TRBJ2-3; TRBD1 might be the D (7 bases). Trimming took off 3 bases at V and 3 bases at J, with 17 bases between the two ends. CDR1 SGHRS and CDR2 YFSETQ come from the germline V gene. There are 16 residues in the CDR3. The full variable domain, in which reference TRBV5-1 and TRBJ2-3 provide the parts outside the CDR3, is KAGVTQTPRYLIKTRGQQVTLSCSPISGHRSVSWYQQTPGQGLQFLFEYFSETQRNKGNFPGRFSGRQFSNSRSEMNVSTLELGDSALYLCASSSDPGGTTDTQYFGPGTRLTVL.

The chain joins TRBV5-4 to TRBJ2-7; 11 nucleotides match TRBD2. Germline V CDR1 and CDR2: SGHNT, YYREEE (reference sequence). This CDR3 spans 13 amino acids. Unmatched junction bases numbered 0, after V lost 3 bases and J lost 4 bases. The DNA of the CDR3 is TGTGCCAGCAGCTCTAGCGGGAGGTACGAGCAGTACTTC. This codes for CASSSSGRYEQYF.

The V call is TRBV2, the J call TRBJ2-7; 11 nucleotides agree with TRBD2. The CDR3 extends over 15 amino acids. Germline V gene lookup returns CDR1 SNHLY and CDR2 FYNNEI. The ends lost 6 bases at V and 4 bases at J; junction bases unmatched: 8. CDR3 protein: CASSGSGRASYEQYF. DNA of the CDR3: TGTGCCAGCAGCGGTAGCGGGAGGGCGTCTTACGAGCAGTACTTC.

The CDR3 here is CASSHRDSYEQYF. The CDR3 nucleotides read TGTGCCAGCAGCCACAGGGATTCCTACGAGCAGTACTTC. The chain joins TRBV7-2 to TRBJ2-7, with D tentatively TRBD1 (6 bases). Germline CDR1 is SGHTA and CDR2 is FQGNSA. This CDR3 is 13 amino acids long. V shed 5 bases and J shed 1 base, with 9 bases lying between them.

The chain uses TRBV5-5 and TRBJ2-5; D is undetermined. V lost 0 bases, J lost 1 base, and 7 bases lay in between. Per germline, CDR1 SGHKS and CDR2 YYEKEE (reference sequence). CDR3 length equals 14 residues. The CDR3 DNA sequence: TGTGCCAGCAGCTTGGGACACCTCCAAGAGACCCAGTACTTC. Translation gives CASSLGHLQETQYF. The variable domain in full, with the rest retrieved from reference TRBV5-5 and TRBJ2-5, is DAGVTQSPTHLIKTRGQQVTLRCSPISGHKSVSWYQQVLGQGPQFIFQYYEKEERGRGNFPDRFSARQFPNYSSELNVNALLLGDSALYLCASSLGHLQETQYFGPGTRLLVL.

This rearrangement joins TRBV6-1 to TRBJ2-1, with D possibly matching TRBD2 (6 bases). From germline, CDR1 is MNHNS and CDR2 SASEGT. CDR3 size: 14 residues. V was pared by 6 bases and J by 3 bases, with 12 bases between. CDR3 bases: TGTGCCAGCAGGGGGGGACTTCACTACAATGAGCAGTTCTTC. This gives the protein CASRGGLHYNEQFF.

V is TRBV5-4 and J is TRBJ1-5, with 9 bases fitting TRBD1. Germline V gene data show CDR1 as SGHNT and CDR2 as YYREEE (reference sequence). Trimming at V came to 4 bases and at J to 6 bases, leaving 8 bases not matched to a gene. This CDR3 contains 15 residues. For the CDR3, the DNA is TGTGCCAGCAGCCCCGGGACAGGGTTAGGTCAGCCCCAGCATTTT. Encoded protein: CASSPGTGLGQPQHF. Full variable domain (remainder filled in from reference TRBV5-4 and TRBJ1-5): ETGVTQSPTHLIKTRGQQVTLRCSSQSGHNTVSWYQQALGQGPQFIFQYYREEENGRGNFPPRFSGLQFPNYSSELNVNALELDDSALYLCASSPGTGLGQPQHFGDGTRLSIL.

The chain employs TRBV2 and TRBJ2-7; 8 bases map to TRBD1. The CDR3 loop spans 13 amino acids. Germline V lookup: CDR1 SNHLY, CDR2 FYNNEI. After removal of 11 bases from V and 2 bases from J, the junction contained 8 bases not matched to a gene. The CDR3 reads CAGVRTGTYEQYF. The CDR3 bases are TGTGCCGGGGTTAGGACAGGGACCTACGAGCAGTACTTC.

The chain couples TRBV7-2 to TRBJ2-1; the D gene is possibly TRBD2 (6 bases). The CDR3 is 15 residues long. CDR1 is SGHTA and CDR2 is FQGNSA in the germline V gene. V dropped 6 bases and J dropped 6 bases, with 18 bases sitting between them. The CDR3 nucleotides are TGTGCCAGCAGTCAACAGTTGGGGGGTGGCAATGAGCAGTTCTTC. It codes for CASSQQLGGGNEQFF.

V usage is TRBV5-1 and J usage is TRBJ1-5; D remains unclear. V was shortened by 3 bases and J by 2 bases, with 12 bases between the two germline ends. This CDR3 region has 15 residues. The germline CDR1 and CDR2 sequences are SGHRS and YFSETQ. The CDR3 coding sequence is TGCGCCAGCAGCTGGGAGGGCGGCGGCAATCAGCCCCAGCATTTT. This sequence encodes CASSWEGGGNQPQHF.

The J gene is TRBJ1-5, the V gene TRBV28; no clear D gene. The CDR3 runs to 13 residues. The ends were cut back, 6 bases at V and 2 bases at J, with 8 bases in the middle. Germline values: CDR1 MDHEN, CDR2 SYDVKM. The CDR3 reads CASSGKGNQPQHF. The CDR3 DNA is TGTGCCAGCAGCGGGAAGGGCAATCAGCCCCAGCATTTT.

The chain links TRBV10-3 to TRBJ1-5, with D tentatively TRBD1 (5 bases). The CDR3 runs 17 residues. Germline assignment: CDR1 ENHRY and CDR2 SYGVKD. With 4 bases removed from V and 0 bases from J, the gap between germline ends came to 16 bases. CDR3: CAISAGTSGSSNQPQHF. CDR3 DNA: TGTGCCATCAGTGCCGGGACTAGCGGGAGTAGCAATCAGCCCCAGCATTTT.